The 8 T cell receptor beta chains presented below share a single source sample, sequenced in a study of PD-1 blockade in classical Hodgkin lymphoma. Data came from immunoSEQ multiplex PCR; TCRdb stores just in-frame clones and leaves some out. The sample lists 8,000 to 10,000 clones, around 79% occurring once. Time point specified: cycle 4 day 1 (C4D1), after 6 weeks of nivolumab. There was relapse after autologous stem cell transplantation in every patient, and there was variation in brentuximab vedotin exposure. Using magnetic negative selection, the CD4+ T cells were separated out of thawed PBMCs. Sequencing was performed on CD4+ T cells from blood, taken before the fourth cycle of nivolumab. These receptors came from a human donor with classical Hodgkin lymphoma.

The chain couples TRBV4-1 to TRBJ1-4; a possible D gene is TRBD1 (5 bases). The CDR3 has 15 residues. The germline gives CDR1 MGHRA, CDR2 YSYEKL. Trimming stripped 0 bases from V and 6 bases from J, with 11 bases between. DNA of the CDR3: TGCGCCAGCAGCCAAGACAGGGTTTTCTATGAAAAACTGTTTTTT. The encoded protein is CASSQDRVFYEKLFF.

This clone was counted once. The chain joins TRBV6-4 to TRBJ2-1; TRBD2 matches 11 bases. Germline CDR1 reads MRHNA; CDR2 reads SNTAGT. The CDR3 contains 16 residues. With V trimmed by 7 bases and J by 7 bases, 12 bases remained unmatched. The CDR3 sequence: CASILAPGLAENEQFF. In DNA, the CDR3 is TGTGCCAGCATCCTCGCTCCGGGACTAGCGGAAAATGAGCAGTTCTTC.

Sample share makes this clone large. V gene TRBV7-9 combines with J gene TRBJ2-5, with 9 bases identical to TRBD2. The CDR3 runs 15 residues. V dropped 3 bases and J dropped 5; count of bases not matched to a gene: 7. CDR1 and CDR2 from the germline V gene are SEHNR and FQNEAQ (reference sequence). The CDR3 coding sequence is TGTGCCAGCAGCTTGGCAACTAGCGGGTGGGAGACCCAGTACTTC. It encodes CASSLATSGWETQYF.

The CDR3 here is CASSIQGLDTEAFF. The CDR3 bases are TGCGCCAGCAGCATACAGGGTTTGGACACTGAAGCTTTCTTT. The V and J genes are TRBV4-1 and TRBJ1-1, with D possibly being TRBD1 (6 bases). V dropped 5 bases and J dropped 3 bases, with 13 bases sitting between them. There are 14 residues in the CDR3. CDR1 and CDR2 (germline): MGHRA, YSYEKL.

The V call is TRBV7-2, the J call TRBJ2-7; D gene ambiguous. V was pared by 2 bases and J by 5 bases, with 13 bases between. The CDR3 is 14 residues long. Germline V CDR1 and CDR2: SGHTA, FQGNSA. CDR3 DNA sequence: TGTGCCAGCAGCTTACTGGGCCGACCGGACGAGCAGTACTTC. This codes for CASSLLGRPDEQYF.

The chain has TRBV2 and TRBJ2-5; D may match TRBD1 or TRBD2 (6 bases each). The CDR3 is made up of 14 amino acids. Trimming removed 6 bases at V and 5 bases at J, with 16 bases between. Germline V lookup: CDR1 SNHLY, CDR2 FYNNEI. CDR3 nucleotides: TGTGCCAGCAGCAGAGAGGGGGGCAGGGAGACCCAGTACTTC. Translating it yields CASSREGGRETQYF.

CDR3 bases: TGTGCCAGCAGCAGACAGGGACAAGAGACCCAGTACTTC. It codes for CASSRQGQETQYF. The gene calls are TRBV5-4 and TRBJ2-5, with 7 bases identical to TRBD1. V lost 4 bases and J lost 2; bases outside the gene matches: 2. The CDR3 runs 13 residues. The germline CDR1 and CDR2 sequences are SGHNT and YYREEE (reference sequence).

In its sample, this clone was seen once. This chain uses TRBV28 with TRBJ1-5, with D unresolved. The CDR3 sequence is 12 residues long. CDR1 is MDHEN, CDR2 SYDVKM, per germline. V dropped 8 bases and J dropped 3 bases, with 8 bases sitting between them. The CDR3: CASGTLNQPQHF. In nucleotides, the CDR3 is TGTGCCAGCGGAACCCTCAATCAGCCCCAGCATTTT.